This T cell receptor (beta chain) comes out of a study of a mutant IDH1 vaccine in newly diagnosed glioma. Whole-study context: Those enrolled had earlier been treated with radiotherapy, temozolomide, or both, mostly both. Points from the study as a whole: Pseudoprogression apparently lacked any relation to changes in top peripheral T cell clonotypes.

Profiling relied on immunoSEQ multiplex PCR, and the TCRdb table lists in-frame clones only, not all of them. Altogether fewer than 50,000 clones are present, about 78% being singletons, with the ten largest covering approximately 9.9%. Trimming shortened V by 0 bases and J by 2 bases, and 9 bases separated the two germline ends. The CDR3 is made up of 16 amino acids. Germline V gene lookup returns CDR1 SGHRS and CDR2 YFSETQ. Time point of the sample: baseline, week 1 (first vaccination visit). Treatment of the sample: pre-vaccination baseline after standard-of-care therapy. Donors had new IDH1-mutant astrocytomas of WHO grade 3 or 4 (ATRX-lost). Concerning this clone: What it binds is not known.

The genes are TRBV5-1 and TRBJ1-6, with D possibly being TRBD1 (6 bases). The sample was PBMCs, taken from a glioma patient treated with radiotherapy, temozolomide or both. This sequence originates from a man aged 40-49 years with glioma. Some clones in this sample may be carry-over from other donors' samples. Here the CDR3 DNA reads TGCGCCAGCAGCTTGGAGGGGGGCCCCTATAATTCACCCCTCCACTTT. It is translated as CASSLEGGPYNSPLHF.